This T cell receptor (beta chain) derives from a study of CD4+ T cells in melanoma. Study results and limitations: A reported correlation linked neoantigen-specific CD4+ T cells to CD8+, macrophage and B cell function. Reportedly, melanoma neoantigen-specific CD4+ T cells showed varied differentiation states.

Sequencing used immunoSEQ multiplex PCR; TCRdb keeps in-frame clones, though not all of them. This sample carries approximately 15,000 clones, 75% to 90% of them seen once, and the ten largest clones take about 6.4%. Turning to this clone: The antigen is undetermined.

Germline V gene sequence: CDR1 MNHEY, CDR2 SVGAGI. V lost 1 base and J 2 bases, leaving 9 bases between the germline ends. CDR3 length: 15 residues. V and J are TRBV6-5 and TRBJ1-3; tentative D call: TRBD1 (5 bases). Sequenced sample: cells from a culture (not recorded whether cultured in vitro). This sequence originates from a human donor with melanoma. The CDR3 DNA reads TGTGCCAGCAGTTACTTCGCGGGGGCTGGAAACACCATATATTTT. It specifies CASSYFAGAGNTIYF.